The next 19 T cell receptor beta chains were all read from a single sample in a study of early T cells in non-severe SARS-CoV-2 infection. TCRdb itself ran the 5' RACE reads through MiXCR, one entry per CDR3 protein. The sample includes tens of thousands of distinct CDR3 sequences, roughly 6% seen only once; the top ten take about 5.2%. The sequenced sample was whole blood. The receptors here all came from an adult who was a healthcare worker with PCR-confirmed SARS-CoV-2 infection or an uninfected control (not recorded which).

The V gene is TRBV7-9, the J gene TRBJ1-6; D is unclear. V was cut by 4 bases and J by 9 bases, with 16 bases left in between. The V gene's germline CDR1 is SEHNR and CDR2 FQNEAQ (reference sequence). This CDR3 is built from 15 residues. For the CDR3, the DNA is TGTGCCAGCAGCTCACAACTGACCCTGGGTTCACCCCTCCACTTT. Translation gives CASSSQLTLGSPLHF.

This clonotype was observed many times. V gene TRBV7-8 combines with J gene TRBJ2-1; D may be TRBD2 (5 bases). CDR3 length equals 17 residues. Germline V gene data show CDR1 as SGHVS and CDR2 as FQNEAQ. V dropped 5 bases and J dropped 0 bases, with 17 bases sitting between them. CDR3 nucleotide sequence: TGTGCCAGCAGCCGATGGGTGGCGGGCAGCTCCTACAATGAGCAGTTCTTC. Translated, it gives CASSRWVAGSSYNEQFF.

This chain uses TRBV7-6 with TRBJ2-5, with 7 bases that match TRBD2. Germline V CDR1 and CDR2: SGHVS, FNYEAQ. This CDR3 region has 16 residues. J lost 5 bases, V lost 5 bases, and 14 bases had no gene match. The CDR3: CASSLGTAGVIETQYF. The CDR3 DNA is TGTGCCAGCAGCCTAGGGACGGCGGGAGTAATCGAGACCCAGTACTTC.

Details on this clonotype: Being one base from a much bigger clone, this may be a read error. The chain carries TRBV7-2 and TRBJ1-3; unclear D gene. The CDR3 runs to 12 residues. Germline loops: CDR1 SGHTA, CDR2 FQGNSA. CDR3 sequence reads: CASSLSGNTKYF. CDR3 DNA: TGTGCCAGCAGCTTATCGGGAAACACCAAATATTTT.

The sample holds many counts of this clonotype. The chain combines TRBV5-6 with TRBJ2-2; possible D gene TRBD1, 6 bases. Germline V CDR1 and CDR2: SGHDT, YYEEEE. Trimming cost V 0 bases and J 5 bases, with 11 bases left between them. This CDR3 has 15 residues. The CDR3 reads CASSLELQGTGELFF. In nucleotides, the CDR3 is TGTGCCAGCAGCTTGGAATTACAGGGAACCGGGGAGCTGTTTTTT.

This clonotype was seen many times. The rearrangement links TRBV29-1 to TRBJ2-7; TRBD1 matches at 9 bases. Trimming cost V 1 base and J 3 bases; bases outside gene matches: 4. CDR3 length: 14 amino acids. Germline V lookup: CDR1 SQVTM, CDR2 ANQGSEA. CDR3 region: CSVEAGDRDYEQYF. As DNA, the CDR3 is TGCAGCGTTGAAGCGGGGGACAGGGACTACGAGCAGTACTTC.

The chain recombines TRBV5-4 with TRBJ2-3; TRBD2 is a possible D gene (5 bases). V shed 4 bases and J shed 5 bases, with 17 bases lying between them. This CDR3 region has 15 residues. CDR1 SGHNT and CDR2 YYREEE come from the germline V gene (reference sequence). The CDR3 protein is CASSQTRVTVDTQYF. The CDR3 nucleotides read TGTGCCAGCAGCCAAACTAGGGTAACAGTAGATACGCAGTATTTT.

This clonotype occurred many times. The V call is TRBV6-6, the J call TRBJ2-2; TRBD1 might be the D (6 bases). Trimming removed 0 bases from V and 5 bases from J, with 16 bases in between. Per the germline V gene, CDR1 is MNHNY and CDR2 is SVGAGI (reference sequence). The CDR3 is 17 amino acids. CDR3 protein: CASSYSIVTGWTGELFF. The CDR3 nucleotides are TGTGCCAGCAGTTACTCGATCGTCACAGGGTGGACCGGGGAGCTGTTTTTT.

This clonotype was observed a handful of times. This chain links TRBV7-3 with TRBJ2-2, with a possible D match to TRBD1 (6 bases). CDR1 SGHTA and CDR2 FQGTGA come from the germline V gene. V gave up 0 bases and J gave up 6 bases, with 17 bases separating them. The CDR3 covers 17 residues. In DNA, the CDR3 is TGTGCCAGCAGCTTAACGTTGGGGGCCTCGGCGCCCGGGGAGCTGTTTTTT. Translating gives CASSLTLGASAPGELFF. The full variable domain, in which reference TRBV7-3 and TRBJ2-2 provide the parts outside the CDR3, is GAGVSQTPSNKVTEKGKYVELRCDPISGHTALYWYRQSLGQGPEFLIYFQGTGAADDSGLPNDRFFAVRPEGSVSTLKIQRTERGDSAVYLCASSLTLGASAPGELFFGEGSRLTVL.

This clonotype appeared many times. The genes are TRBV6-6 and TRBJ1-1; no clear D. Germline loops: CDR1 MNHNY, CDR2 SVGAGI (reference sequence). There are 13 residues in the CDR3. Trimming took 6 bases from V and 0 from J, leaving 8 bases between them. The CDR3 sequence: CASRAGVNTEAFF. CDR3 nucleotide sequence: TGTGCCAGCAGGGCTGGGGTGAACACTGAAGCTTTCTTT.

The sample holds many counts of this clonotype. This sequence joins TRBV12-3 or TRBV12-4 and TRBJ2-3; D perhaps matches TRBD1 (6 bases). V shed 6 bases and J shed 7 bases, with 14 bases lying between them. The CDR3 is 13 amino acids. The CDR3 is CASRATGLNTQYF. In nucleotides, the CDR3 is TGTGCCAGCAGGGCCACAGGGTTGAATACGCAGTATTTT.

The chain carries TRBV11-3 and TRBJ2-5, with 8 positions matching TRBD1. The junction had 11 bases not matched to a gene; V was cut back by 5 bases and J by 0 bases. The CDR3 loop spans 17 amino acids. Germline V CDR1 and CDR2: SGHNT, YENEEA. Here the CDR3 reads CASSLDRVIGYQETQYF. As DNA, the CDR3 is TGTGCCAGCAGCCTGGACAGGGTGATTGGGTACCAAGAGACCCAGTACTTC.

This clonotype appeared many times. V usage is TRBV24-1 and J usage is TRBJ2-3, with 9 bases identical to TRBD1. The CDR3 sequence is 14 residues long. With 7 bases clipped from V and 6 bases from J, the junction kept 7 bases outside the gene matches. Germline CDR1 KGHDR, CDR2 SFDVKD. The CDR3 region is CATSDTGGLDTQYF. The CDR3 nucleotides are TGTGCCACCAGCGATACAGGGGGCCTGGATACGCAGTATTTT.

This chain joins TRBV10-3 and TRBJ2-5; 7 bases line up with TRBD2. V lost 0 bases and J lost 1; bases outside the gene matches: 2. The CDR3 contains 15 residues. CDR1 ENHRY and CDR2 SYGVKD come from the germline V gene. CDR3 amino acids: CAISESPSGQETQYF. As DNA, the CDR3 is TGTGCCATCAGTGAGTCCCCTAGCGGCCAAGAGACCCAGTACTTC.

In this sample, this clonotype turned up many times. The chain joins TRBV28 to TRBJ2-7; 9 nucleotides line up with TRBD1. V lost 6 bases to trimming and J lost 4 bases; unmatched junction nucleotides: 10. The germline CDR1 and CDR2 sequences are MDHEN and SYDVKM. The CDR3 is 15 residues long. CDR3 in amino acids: CASSQTGTGQYEQYF. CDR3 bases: TGTGCCAGCAGCCAAACCGGGACAGGGCAATACGAGCAGTACTTC.

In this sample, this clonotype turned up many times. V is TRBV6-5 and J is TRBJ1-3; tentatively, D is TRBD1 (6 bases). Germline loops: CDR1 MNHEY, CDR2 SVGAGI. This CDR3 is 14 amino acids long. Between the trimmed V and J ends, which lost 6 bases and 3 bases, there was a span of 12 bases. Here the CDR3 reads CASSPQGIGNTIYF. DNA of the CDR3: TGTGCCAGCAGCCCACAGGGAATTGGAAACACCATATATTTT.

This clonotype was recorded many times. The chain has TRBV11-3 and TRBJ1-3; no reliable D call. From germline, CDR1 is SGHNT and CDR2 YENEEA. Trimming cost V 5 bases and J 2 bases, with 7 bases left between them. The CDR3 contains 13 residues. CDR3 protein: CASSPSPGNTIYF. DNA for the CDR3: TGTGCCAGCAGCCCTAGTCCTGGAAACACCATATATTTT.

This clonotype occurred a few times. CDR3 in DNA: TGTGCCATCAGTGAGATAGATACGCAGTATTTT. It encodes CAISEIDTQYF. The gene calls are TRBV10-3 and TRBJ2-3; no clear D gene. CDR1 is ENHRY, CDR2 SYGVKD, per germline. V was cut by 2 bases and J by 5 bases, with 2 bases left in between. The CDR3 loop spans 11 amino acids.

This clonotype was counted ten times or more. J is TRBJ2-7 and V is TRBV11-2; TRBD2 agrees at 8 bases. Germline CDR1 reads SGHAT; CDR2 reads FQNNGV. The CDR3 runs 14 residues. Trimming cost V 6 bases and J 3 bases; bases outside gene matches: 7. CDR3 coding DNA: TGTGCCAGCAGATCGACTAGCGTGGACTACGAGCAGTACTTC. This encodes CASRSTSVDYEQYF.